The 25 T cell receptor beta chains reported below all come from one sample, sequenced in a study of blood T cells in healthy people across ages (dated by TCRdb to between 2014 and 2017). The library was generated by 5' RACE. A second PCR of about 7 to 12 cycles was run with a J-beta primer mix and a sample-barcoded 5' primer. TCRdb redid the processing of the public reads, applying fastp at Q25 and MiXCR, and retained in-frame beta chains. For every CDR3 protein sequence, its rows merge into one entry that carries the most common genes and DNA. The sample has some 1,800,000 distinct CDR3 sequences on record, roughly two fifths of them singletons. Jointly, the top ten make up roughly 23% of the sample. The sample comprised blood. The source of these receptors is a human donor in good health.

The chain recombines TRBV6-5 with TRBJ1-5; D possibly corresponds to TRBD1 (5 bases). CDR3 length: 14 residues. V gave up 6 bases and J gave up 3 bases, with 12 bases separating them. Per the germline V gene, CDR1 is MNHEY and CDR2 is SVGAGI. The CDR3 nucleotides are TGTGCCAGCAGGGCTAGGGGAGACAATCAGCCCCAGCATTTT. Amino acids: CASRARGDNQPQHF.

This clonotype came up once. The chain has TRBV5-1 and TRBJ2-3, with D tentatively TRBD1 or TRBD2 (5 bases each). The germline gives CDR1 SGHRS, CDR2 YFSETQ. The CDR3 has 16 amino acids. The V and J ends lost 2 bases and 0 bases respectively, with 13 bases between them. The DNA of the CDR3 is TGCGCCAGCAGCTTCTCGAGGGGTACTAGCACAGATACGCAGTATTTT. It yields the protein CASSFSRGTSTDTQYF.

This clonotype was counted only a few times. The CDR3 loop reads CASSFLQRGEQYF. The CDR3 region has the DNA TGTGCCAGCAGCTTCCTCCAGCGGGGGGAGCAGTACTTC. The J gene is TRBJ2-7, the V gene TRBV7-2; the match to TRBD2 covers 8 bases. Germline CDR1 reads SGHTA; CDR2 reads FQGNSA. This CDR3 has 13 amino acids. The J segment lost 7 bases and the V segment lost 3 bases, leaving 5 bases of the junction unmatched.

This clonotype showed up many times. The chain couples TRBV29-1 to TRBJ2-5; D gene uncertain. CDR1 SQVTM and CDR2 ANQGSEA come from the germline V gene. Trimming stripped 7 bases from V and 0 bases from J, with 9 bases between. There are 12 residues in the CDR3. The CDR3 protein is CSADKNQETQYF. The DNA of the CDR3 is TGCAGCGCCGACAAGAACCAAGAGACCCAGTACTTC.

This clonotype was seen ten or more times. This chain connects TRBV29-1 to TRBJ2-7; no reliable D call. This CDR3 is 12 amino acids long. V lost 4 bases and J 1 base, leaving 8 bases between the germline ends. The germline V gene encodes CDR1 SQVTM and CDR2 ANQGSEA. The CDR3 protein is CSVGWSSYEQYF. DNA for the CDR3: TGCAGCGTTGGGTGGTCTTCCTACGAGCAGTACTTC.

This chain connects TRBV25-1 to TRBJ2-3; possibly TRBD1 for D (5 bases). The V gene's germline CDR1 is MGHDK and CDR2 SYGVNS. V was cut by 7 bases and J by 6 bases, with 20 bases left in between. The CDR3 loop spans 15 amino acids. CDR3 coding DNA: TGTGCCAGCATACCCACAGGAACCCCGTTCGATACGCAGTATTTT. Translation: CASIPTGTPFDTQYF. Using reference TRBV25-1 and TRBJ2-3 for the parts outside the CDR3, the full variable domain is EADIYQTPRYLVIGTGKKITLECSQTMGHDKMYWYQQDPGMELHLIHYSYGVNSTEKGDLSSESTVSRIRTEHFPLTLESARPSHTSQYLCASIPTGTPFDTQYFGPGTRLTVL.

The CDR3 DNA reads TGCGCCAGCAGCTTCAGGACAGATCATGAAGCTTTCTTT. Its protein is CASSFRTDHEAFF. V and J are TRBV5-1 and TRBJ1-1; possibly TRBD1 for D (6 bases). Deletions cut 2 bases from V and 7 bases from J, with 12 bases between. From germline, CDR1 is SGHRS and CDR2 YFSETQ. This CDR3 contains 13 residues.

The CDR3, as DNA: TGTGCCAGCATAGAAAGGGCGCAGGGACTACCCTACGAGCAGTACTTC. It yields the protein CASIERAQGLPYEQYF. The rearrangement joins TRBV6-2 or TRBV6-3 to TRBJ2-7; 7 bases are a match to TRBD2. V shed 7 bases, J shed 2 bases, and the junction held 14 bases outside the gene matches. CDR1 is MNHEY and CDR2 is SVGEGT in the germline V gene. The CDR3 is 16 amino acids.

This clonotype was counted only a few times. The chain joins TRBV20-1 to TRBJ2-6, with 8 positions matching TRBD2. The CDR3 has 16 residues. After removal of 2 bases from V and 2 bases from J, the junction contained 5 bases not matched to a gene. CDR1 is DFQATT and CDR2 is SNEGSKA in the germline V gene (reference sequence). CDR3 loop: CSARPGGETGANVLTF. The DNA of the CDR3 is TGCAGTGCTAGACCCGGGGGGGAGACTGGGGCCAACGTCCTGACTTTC.

The gene calls are TRBV12-3 or TRBV12-4 and TRBJ1-5, with D possibly being TRBD1 (5 bases). The germline V and J ends were trimmed by 3 bases and 3 bases, with 15 bases remaining between them. The CDR3 extends over 16 amino acids. The CDR3 nucleotides are TGTGCCAGCAGTTTCGGGGGGGTCCGGATCAATCAGCCCCAGCATTTT. Protein sequence: CASSFGGVRINQPQHF.

This chain joins TRBV24-1 and TRBJ1-1; TRBD1 might be the D (5 bases). Trimming left V 3 bases short and J 1 base short, with 11 bases between. The germline gives CDR1 KGHDR, CDR2 SFDVKD. The CDR3 consists of 15 residues. The chain's CDR3 is CATSDTRDGNTEAFF. The CDR3 region has the DNA TGTGCCACCAGTGATACGAGGGACGGGAACACTGAAGCTTTCTTT.

In this sample, this clonotype turned up a few times. This sequence joins TRBV29-1 and TRBJ2-7, with D perhaps matching TRBD1 or TRBD2 (5 bases each). Germline-derived CDR1 and CDR2 are SQVTM and ANQGSEA. V dropped 6 bases and J dropped 7 bases, with 16 bases sitting between them. CDR3 length: 12 residues. The CDR3 region has the DNA TGCAGCGTCCGGGACGGGTTGGGGGAGCAGTACTTC. It translates to CSVRDGLGEQYF.

The rearrangement joins TRBV5-1 to TRBJ1-1; TRBD1 is a possible D gene (6 bases). Germline assignment: CDR1 SGHRS and CDR2 YFSETQ. V lost 2 bases and J 4 bases, leaving 12 bases between the germline ends. The CDR3 is 14 residues long. CDR3: CASSLQGLITEAFF. The CDR3 nucleotides read TGCGCCAGCAGCTTACAGGGTCTGATCACTGAAGCTTTCTTT.

The V and J genes are TRBV7-2 and TRBJ2-1; D is perhaps TRBD1 (6 bases). This CDR3 contains 19 residues. Germline CDR1 SGHTA, CDR2 FQGNSA. Trimming removed 2 bases at V and 0 bases at J, with 20 bases between. The CDR3 is CASSLLRQGRRSSYNEQFF. The CDR3 DNA reads TGTGCCAGCAGCTTACTACGGCAGGGGCGCAGGAGCTCCTACAATGAGCAGTTCTTC.

The chain combines TRBV12-3 or TRBV12-4 with TRBJ2-2, with a weak D call TRBD2 (6 bases). The V end lost 8 bases, the J end lost 4 bases, and 20 bases lay between the germline ends. The CDR3 is 16 amino acids. For the CDR3, the DNA is TGTGCCAGCCTCCCGAATCGGGGGATCGGCACCGGGGAGCTGTTTTTT. Amino acids: CASLPNRGIGTGELFF.

The chain recombines TRBV4-3 with TRBJ2-5; no clear D gene. The DNA end is a closer match to TRBJ2-7, so the J assignment may be wrong. CDR3 length: 13 amino acids. CDR1 and CDR2 (germline): LGHNA, YSLEER. For the CDR3, the DNA is TGCGCCAGCAGCCAAGGTCCATTTGACGAGCAGTACTTC. Its translation is CASSQGPFDEQYF.

The sample holds a few counts of this clonotype. This chain uses TRBV3-1 with TRBJ1-5, with D uncertain. The CDR3 contains 14 residues. The germline CDR1 and CDR2 sequences are LGHDT and YNNKEL (reference sequence). V was pared by 1 base and J by 6 bases, with 10 bases between. The chain's CDR3 is CASSQGPVGQPQHF. Written as DNA, the CDR3 is TGTGCCAGCAGCCAAGGCCCGGTAGGTCAGCCCCAGCATTTT.

This clonotype showed up just a few times. The chain links TRBV4-2 to TRBJ2-1; 7 nucleotides agree with TRBD2. With V trimmed by 7 bases and J by 8 bases, 17 bases remained unmatched. Germline loops: CDR1 LGHNA, CDR2 YNFKEQ. This CDR3 comprises 16 residues. CDR3 sequence reads: CASTLEGTTNRHEQFF. As DNA, the CDR3 is TGTGCCAGCACCCTTGAGGGGACTACTAACCGTCATGAGCAGTTCTTC.

This clonotype showed up just once. This chain joins TRBV3-1 and TRBJ1-2; 7 bases fit TRBD1. V shed 4 bases and J 3 bases; nucleotides not matched to a gene: 5. The CDR3 covers 14 residues. Germline CDR1 reads LGHDT; CDR2 reads YNNKEL (reference sequence). DNA of the CDR3: TGTGCCAGCAGCCCCCAGGGACAGCACTATGGCTACACCTTC. Translated, it gives CASSPQGQHYGYTF. The full variable domain, in which reference TRBV3-1 and TRBJ1-2 provide the parts outside the CDR3, is DTAVSQTPKYLVTQMGNDKSIKCEQNLGHDTMYWYKQDSKKFLKIMFSYNNKELIINETVPNRFSPKSPDKAHLNLHINSLELGDSAVYFCASSPQGQHYGYTFGSGTRLTVV.

The chain couples TRBV2 to TRBJ1-5; maybe TRBD1 (5 bases). Trimming pared 8 bases from V and 13 bases from J, leaving 21 bases between. The CDR3 runs 13 residues. Germline CDR1 SNHLY, CDR2 FYNNEI. Here the CDR3 reads CASHTLMGLPQHF. The CDR3 nucleotides read TGTGCCAGCCATACTCTAATGGGGCTGCCTCAGCATTTT. Full variable domain (remainder filled in from reference TRBV2 and TRBJ1-5): EPEVTQTPSHQVTQMGQEVILRCVPISNHLYFYWYRQILGQKVEFLVSFYNNEISEKSEIFDDQFSVERPDGSNFTLKIRSTKLEDSAMYFCASHTLMGLPQHFGDGTRLSIL.

The V gene is TRBV9, the J gene TRBJ2-1, with 8 positions matching TRBD2. The CDR3 spans 18 residues. J lost 5 bases, V lost 2 bases, and 15 bases had no gene match. Per germline, CDR1 SGDLS and CDR2 YYNGEE. The CDR3 spells CASSVRHQAGALNNEQFF. The CDR3 bases are TGTGCCAGCAGCGTCCGGCACCAAGCGGGGGCCCTGAACAATGAGCAGTTCTTC.

There are a few counts of this clonotype. The chain combines TRBV7-3 with TRBJ2-1; TRBD2 matches 8 bases. The CDR3 is made up of 17 amino acids. CDR1 and CDR2 (germline): SGHTA, FQGTGA. The ends lost 3 bases at V and 4 bases at J; junction bases unmatched: 11. The CDR3 loop is CASSFRITGGGYNEQFF. The CDR3 DNA sequence: TGTGCCAGCAGCTTCCGGATAACTGGCGGGGGGTACAATGAGCAGTTCTTC.

A note on this clonotype: One end of the junction varies from germline; a read error may be responsible. The chain recombines TRBV9 with TRBJ1-1; D might be TRBD1 (5 bases). The CDR3 runs to 15 residues. The V gene's germline CDR1 is SGDLS and CDR2 YYNGEE. The CDR3 region has the DNA TGCGCCAGCAGCCAAGATGTGACAGCGAACACTGAAGCTTTCTTT. This codes for CASSQDVTANTEAFF. Complete variable domain (other parts from reference TRBV9 and TRBJ1-1): DSGVTQTPKHLITATGQRVTLRCSPRSGDLSVYWYQQSLDQGLQFLIQYYNGEERAKGNILERFSAQQFPDLHSELNLSSLELGDSALYFCASSQDVTANTEAFFGQGTRLTVV.

This clonotype was seen only a few times. This chain joins TRBV11-2 and TRBJ1-1, with D perhaps matching TRBD1 (5 bases). Trimming removed 3 bases from V and 3 bases from J, with 14 bases in between. Looked up from germline, CDR1 is SGHAT and CDR2 is FQNNGV. This CDR3 is built from 15 residues. The CDR3 region is CASSFTGRRYTEAFF. For the CDR3, the DNA is TGTGCCAGCAGCTTTACAGGACGACGGTACACTGAAGCTTTCTTT.

The rearrangement links TRBV20-1 to TRBJ2-7; 9 bases are a match to TRBD1. Germline V CDR1 and CDR2: DFQATT, SNEGSKA (reference sequence). Trimming took 5 bases from V and 2 from J; bases not matched to a gene: 7. The CDR3 is made up of 14 amino acids. Here the CDR3 reads CSAQGQGGTYEQYF. The CDR3 DNA is TGCAGTGCTCAGGGACAGGGAGGAACCTACGAGCAGTACTTC.